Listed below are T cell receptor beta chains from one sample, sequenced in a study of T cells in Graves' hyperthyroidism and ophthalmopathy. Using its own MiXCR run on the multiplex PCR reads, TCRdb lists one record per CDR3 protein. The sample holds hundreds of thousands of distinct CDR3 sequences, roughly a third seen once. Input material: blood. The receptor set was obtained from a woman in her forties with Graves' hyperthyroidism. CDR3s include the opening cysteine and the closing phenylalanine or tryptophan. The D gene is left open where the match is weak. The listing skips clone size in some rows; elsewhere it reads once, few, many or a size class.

CDR3 protein: CSVLQGKTQYF; CDR3 DNA: TGCAGCGTCCTCCAGGGGAAGACCCAGTACTTC; D gene: .; V gene: TRBV29-1; J gene: TRBJ2-5; clone size: many
CDR3 protein: CSFNLDGYTF; CDR3 DNA: TGCAGCTTTAATTTGGATGGCTACACCTTC; D gene: .; V gene: TRBV29-1; J gene: TRBJ1-2; clone size: .
CDR3 protein: CASSEQRQARTQYF; CDR3 DNA: TGTGCCAGCAGTGAACAAAGGCAGGCCCGGACCCAGTACTTC; D gene: .; V gene: TRBV6-2/TRBV6-3; J gene: TRBJ2-5; clone size: few
CDR3 protein: CASSYSGQGGSSRTPLHF; CDR3 DNA: TGTGCCAGCAGTTACTCGGGACAGGGTGGTTCTTCTCGGACACCCCTCCACTTT; D gene: TRBD1; V gene: TRBV6-5; J gene: TRBJ1-6; clone size: few
CDR3 protein: CASSPGGASGVNQPQHF; CDR3 DNA: TGTGCCAGCAGCCCAGGGGGCGCGAGTGGAGTGAATCAGCCCCAGCATTTT; D gene: TRBD1; V gene: TRBV7-8; J gene: TRBJ1-5; clone size: few
CDR3 protein: CASSLWGGTGAFF; CDR3 DNA: TGCGCCAGCAGCTTGTGGGGGGGCACTGGAGCTTTCTTT; D gene: .; V gene: TRBV5-1; J gene: TRBJ1-1; clone size: .
CDR3 protein: CASSVGWGEAFF; CDR3 DNA: TGCGCCAGCAGTGTTGGTTGGGGGGAAGCTTTCTTT; D gene: .; V gene: TRBV10-1; J gene: TRBJ1-1; clone size: .
CDR3 protein: CASSFVGGQETQYF; CDR3 DNA: TGTGCCAGCAGCTTCGTCGGGGGGCAAGAGACCCAGTACTTC; D gene: TRBD2; V gene: TRBV5-6; J gene: TRBJ2-5; clone size: few
CDR3 protein: CASGGQGNGGKAFF; CDR3 DNA: TGTGCCAGCGGGGGACAGGGGAACGGGGGGAAAGCTTTCTTT; D gene: TRBD1; V gene: TRBV19; J gene: TRBJ1-1; clone size: .
CDR3 protein: CASRKLQGNQPQHF; CDR3 DNA: TGTGCCAGCAGAAAATTACAGGGAAATCAGCCCCAGCATTTT; D gene: .; V gene: TRBV2; J gene: TRBJ1-5; clone size: many
CDR3 protein: CSVVLLAGAYEQYF; CDR3 DNA: TGCAGCGTTGTCCTGTTAGCGGGGGCCTACGAGCAGTACTTC; D gene: TRBD2; V gene: TRBV29-1; J gene: TRBJ2-7; clone size: many
CDR3 protein: CASSLGGFRGIYEKLFF; CDR3 DNA: TGTGCCAGCAGCCTAGGAGGATTCAGGGGAATCTATGAAAAACTGTTTTTT; D gene: .; V gene: TRBV7-2; J gene: TRBJ1-4; clone size: .
CDR3 protein: CSVEPQGGGTEAFF; CDR3 DNA: TGCAGCGTTGAACCACAGGGGGGAGGCACTGAAGCTTTCTTT; D gene: TRBD1; V gene: TRBV29-1; J gene: TRBJ1-1; clone size: many
CDR3 protein: CASSSTTVVAYEQYF; CDR3 DNA: TGTGCCAGCAGCTCTACCACGGTGGTGGCGTACGAGCAGTACTTC; D gene: .; V gene: TRBV7-9; J gene: TRBJ2-7; clone size: .
CDR3 protein: CSAGNPANYGYTF; CDR3 DNA: TGCAGTGCTGGGAACCCCGCTAACTATGGCTACACCTTC; D gene: .; V gene: TRBV20-1; J gene: TRBJ1-2; clone size: .
CDR3 protein: CASNPSAGTGDAYEQYF; CDR3 DNA: TGTGCCAGCAATCCCTCGGCTGGGACAGGAGATGCCTACGAGCAGTACTTC; D gene: TRBD1; V gene: TRBV10-3; J gene: TRBJ2-7; clone size: few
CDR3 protein: CASSQGARYGYTF; CDR3 DNA: TGTGCCAGTAGCCAAGGGGCGCGTTATGGCTACACCTTC; D gene: .; V gene: TRBV19; J gene: TRBJ1-2; clone size: .
CDR3 protein: CASSSGQGATRGYTF; CDR3 DNA: TGTGCCAGCAGTTCCGGACAGGGGGCGACCCGCGGCTACACCTTC; D gene: TRBD1; V gene: TRBV6-1; J gene: TRBJ1-2; clone size: .
CDR3 protein: CASCFDRGYGYTF; CDR3 DNA: TGTGCCAGCTGCTTCGACAGGGGATATGGCTACACCTTC; D gene: TRBD1; V gene: TRBV2; J gene: TRBJ1-2; clone size: .
CDR3 protein: CSASAGGAEQYF; CDR3 DNA: TGCAGTGCTTCCGCGGGGGGTGCGGAGCAGTACTTC; D gene: TRBD2; V gene: TRBV20-1; J gene: TRBJ2-7; clone size: many
CDR3 protein: CSARVRGRGYTF; CDR3 DNA: TGCAGTGCTAGAGTGAGGGGGCGGGGTTACACCTTC; D gene: TRBD1; V gene: TRBV20-1; J gene: TRBJ1-2; clone size: .
CDR3 protein: CAISESSRPQHF; CDR3 DNA: TGTGCCATCAGTGAGTCGAGTCGGCCCCAGCATTTT; D gene: .; V gene: TRBV10-3; J gene: TRBJ1-5; clone size: .
CDR3 protein: CAISRDRGNQPQHF; CDR3 DNA: TGTGCCATCAGCCGGGACAGGGGGAATCAGCCCCAGCATTTT; D gene: TRBD1; V gene: TRBV10-3; J gene: TRBJ1-5; clone size: many
CDR3 protein: CANSKDRAGDSPLHF; CDR3 DNA: TGTGCCAACTCAAAGGACAGGGCGGGGGATTCACCCCTCCACTTT; D gene: TRBD1; V gene: TRBV6-1; J gene: TRBJ1-6; clone size: .